The 11 T cell receptor beta chains reported below all come from one sample, sequenced in a study of T cell responses to AZD1222 COVID-19 vaccine. Clones were sequenced by immunoSEQ multiplex PCR, and TCRdb holds only the in-frame ones, with some missing. The sample carries some 200,000 clones, approximately 91% recorded once. This sample comprised peripheral blood, obtained 28 days after the second AZD1222 dose. The receptors shown here come from an adult who received the AZD1222 COVID-19 vaccine.

The chain is built from TRBV5-1 and TRBJ2-1; 11 bases line up with TRBD2. V lost 1 base, J lost 6 bases, and 3 bases stayed unmatched. This CDR3 contains 15 residues. Germline CDR1 reads SGHRS; CDR2 reads YFSETQ. The CDR3 loop reads CASSLTSGGLNEQFF. Written as DNA, the CDR3 is TGCGCCAGCAGCTTGACTAGCGGGGGACTCAATGAGCAGTTCTTC.

The chain has TRBV28 and TRBJ2-1, with 7 bases aligning to TRBD2. Germline V CDR1 and CDR2: MDHEN, SYDVKM. V trimming: 7 bases; J trimming: 9 bases; junction bases outside the gene matches: 6. The CDR3 totals 12 residues. CDR3 sequence (DNA): TGTGCCAGCATAAGCGGGATTTTTGAGCAGTTCTTC. This sequence encodes CASISGIFEQFF. Using reference TRBV28 and TRBJ2-1 for the parts outside the CDR3, the full variable domain is DVKVTQSSRYLVKRTGEKVFLECVQDMDHENMFWYRQDPGLGLRLIYFSYDVKMKEKGDIPEGYSVSREKKERFSLILESASTNQTSMYLCASISGIFEQFFGPGTRLTVL.

The rearrangement links TRBV7-9 to TRBJ2-5; weak D call: TRBD1 (6 bases). Trimming removed 7 bases at V and 3 bases at J, with 18 bases between. Germline CDR1 and CDR2: SEHNR and FQNEAQ (reference sequence). The CDR3 sequence is 15 residues long. CDR3 in DNA: TGTGCCAGCACCGAGGGGGTTAGGGCCAAAGAGACCCAGTACTTC. Amino acid sequence: CASTEGVRAKETQYF. Based on the CDR3 plus reference TRBV7-9 and TRBJ2-5, the full variable domain is DTGVSQNPRHKITKRGQNVTFRCDPISEHNRLYWYRQTLGQGPEFLTYFQNEAQLEKSRLLSDRFSAERPKGSFSTLEIQRTEQGDSAMYLCASTEGVRAKETQYFGPGTRLLVL.

CDR3 in DNA: TGTGCCTGTAGCGGGAGGGAGTCCTACGAGCAGTACTTC. Amino acids: CACSGRESYEQYF. The chain is built from TRBV30 and TRBJ2-7; 11 bases map to TRBD2. Germline loops: CDR1 GTSNPN, CDR2 SVGIG (reference sequence). Losses at the gene ends were 6 bases for V and 1 base for J; bases not matched to a gene: 2. This CDR3 contains 13 residues.

The chain joins TRBV10-3 to TRBJ1-2, with TRBD1 as a possible D gene (6 bases). The CDR3 runs 17 residues. The germline gives CDR1 ENHRY, CDR2 SYGVKD. V gave up 5 bases and J gave up 6 bases, with 25 bases separating them. The CDR3 DNA is TGTGCCATCAGTACCGGGCCCCAGGGGCTCGAGGTGGATGGCTACACCTTC. Its protein product is CAISTGPQGLEVDGYTF.

This clone appeared a few times. This chain links TRBV2 with TRBJ1-3; no definite D call. The V gene's germline CDR1 is SNHLY and CDR2 FYNNEI. Trimming left V 5 bases short and J 2 bases short, with 19 bases between. The CDR3 runs 17 residues. The CDR3 bases are TGTGCCAGCAGTCAGTCAAGCTTTCCAGGTACTGGAAACACCATATATTTT. Residues: CASSQSSFPGTGNTIYF.

This rearrangement joins TRBV27 to TRBJ2-1; 8 bases fit TRBD2. V shed 6 bases and J 8 bases; nucleotides not matched to a gene: 12. Germline lookup yields CDR1 MNHEY and CDR2 SMNVEV (reference sequence). The CDR3 consists of 15 residues. CDR3 region: CASSTGVAGWDEQFF. Written as DNA, the CDR3 is TGTGCCAGCAGCACCGGGGTAGCGGGATGGGATGAGCAGTTCTTC.

The rearrangement uses TRBV6-5 and TRBJ2-5; TRBD2 is a possible D gene (6 bases). The CDR3 is made up of 15 amino acids. Germline CDR1 reads MNHEY; CDR2 reads SVGAGI. Deletions cut 0 bases from V and 5 bases from J, with 13 bases between. The CDR3 sequence is CASSYSRRGGETQYF. The CDR3 region has the DNA TGTGCCAGCAGTTACTCGAGACGGGGAGGCGAGACCCAGTACTTC.

The chain recombines TRBV19 with TRBJ2-3; TRBD1 aligns across 7 bases. The V and J ends lost 6 bases and 6 bases, in that order; junction bases with no gene match: 6. Germline V CDR1 and CDR2: LNHDA, SQIVND (reference sequence). This CDR3 contains 13 residues. The CDR3 DNA is TGTGCCAGTAGATCAACAGGGGTCGATACGCAGTATTTT. Protein: CASRSTGVDTQYF.

The chain employs TRBV30 and TRBJ1-2; D remains ambiguous. CDR1 is GTSNPN and CDR2 is SVGIG in the germline V gene (reference sequence). V was cut by 0 bases and J by 3 bases, with 8 bases left in between. The CDR3 spans 13 residues. CDR3 bases: TGTGCCTGGAGTGTCGTGGGGTACTATGGCTACACCTTC. It is translated as CAWSVVGYYGYTF.

The chain joins TRBV6-5 to TRBJ1-2; the match to TRBD1 covers 8 bases. CDR3 length equals 13 residues. CDR1 and CDR2 (germline): MNHEY, SVGAGI. The junction had 6 bases not matched to a gene; V was cut back by 7 bases and J by 5 bases. CDR3 in amino acids: CASTTGVGYGYTF. DNA of the CDR3: TGTGCCAGCACGACAGGGGTAGGGTATGGCTACACCTTC.